The 9 T cell receptor beta chains below were found in one sample sequenced in a study of blood T cell repertoires in COVID-19. Repertoires were generated with immunoSEQ multiplex PCR, while TCRdb's copy carries only in-frame clones and drops some. The table lists about 91,000 clones, approximately 80% of them singletons. The sequencing sample was made of peripheral blood. These receptor sequences come from a woman older than 75 with acute or convalescent COVID-19.

The table lists this clone with a count of one. The genes are TRBV6-2 or TRBV6-3 and TRBJ1-2, with a weak D call TRBD1 (5 bases). V was cut by 2 bases and J by 4 bases, with 11 bases left in between. CDR3 length: 14 amino acids. Germline V gene lookup returns CDR1 MNHEY and CDR2 SVGEGT. Written as DNA, the CDR3 is TGTGCCAGCAGTTACAGGGGAGGGTCCTATGGCTACACCTTC. Translated, it gives CASSYRGGSYGYTF.

This chain links TRBV7-9 with TRBJ2-7, with TRBD2 matching 8 bases. The ends lost 7 bases at V and 7 bases at J; junction bases unmatched: 15. Germline V gives CDR1 SEHNR, CDR2 FQNEAQ (reference sequence). The CDR3 is 15 amino acids. CDR3 sequence (DNA): TGTGCCAGCATCCCCACCTGGCGGACGGGGGGGGAGCAGTACTTC. It codes for CASIPTWRTGGEQYF.

The chain recombines TRBV27 with TRBJ1-5; D is perhaps TRBD1 (5 bases). The CDR3 is 13 amino acids. V was cut by 3 bases and J by 3 bases, with 6 bases left in between. From germline, CDR1 is MNHEY and CDR2 SMNVEV (reference sequence). The CDR3 reads CASSLGLNQPQHF. CDR3 bases: TGTGCCAGCAGTTTGGGGCTCAATCAGCCCCAGCATTTT.

V gene TRBV6-2 or TRBV6-3 combines with J gene TRBJ1-5; D might be TRBD1 (5 bases). In germline, CDR1 is MNHEY, CDR2 SVGEGT. The CDR3 extends over 15 amino acids. Trimming removed 0 bases from V and 5 bases from J, with 11 bases in between. The CDR3 sequence: CASSYSGGVHQPQHF. DNA for the CDR3: TGTGCCAGCAGTTACTCGGGGGGGGTCCATCAGCCCCAGCATTTT.

CDR3 bases: TGTGCCAGCAGCTTACGGCTAGCGGGAGCTCCCGGGGAGCTGTTTTTT. Translated: CASSLRLAGAPGELFF. The J gene is TRBJ2-2, the V gene TRBV7-2; 10 bases map to TRBD2. V was pared by 2 bases and J by 6 bases, with 6 bases of the junction left unmatched. Germline lookup yields CDR1 SGHTA and CDR2 FQGNSA. This CDR3 is built from 16 residues.

The chain carries TRBV7-9 and TRBJ2-2, with D possibly being TRBD1 (5 bases). CDR1 and CDR2 from the germline V gene are SEHNR and FQNEAQ (reference sequence). V dropped 5 bases and J dropped 7 bases, with 14 bases sitting between them. This CDR3 contains 14 residues. In DNA form, the CDR3 reads TGTGCCAGCAGCCTGACAGTTGAGGTCGGGGAGCTGTTTTTT. This sequence encodes CASSLTVEVGELFF. Full variable domain (outside the CDR3, taken from reference TRBV7-9 and TRBJ2-2): DTGVSQNPRHKITKRGQNVTFRCDPISEHNRLYWYRQTLGQGPEFLTYFQNEAQLEKSRLLSDRFSAERPKGSFSTLEIQRTEQGDSAMYLCASSLTVEVGELFFGEGSRLTVL.

Comments on this clone: A junction end diverges from the germline sequence, so it may reflect a read error. The chain joins TRBV28 to TRBJ2-5, with TRBD2 matching 11 bases. Germline CDR1 is MDHEN and CDR2 is SYDVKM. This CDR3 is 15 amino acids long. The CDR3 sequence is CASSWLAGGSEAQYF. The CDR3 coding sequence is TGTGCCAGCAGTTGGCTAGCGGGAGGATCAGAGGCCCAGTACTTC.

In DNA form, the CDR3 reads TGTGCCAGCAGGCCTGGACAGCCGAACACCGGGGAGCTGTTTTTT. The encoded protein is CASRPGQPNTGELFF. The chain is built from TRBV7-2 and TRBJ2-2, with D perhaps matching TRBD1 (6 bases). The germline CDR1 and CDR2 sequences are SGHTA and FQGNSA. V was trimmed by 6 bases and J by 0 bases, leaving 11 bases between them. The CDR3 sequence is 15 residues long. Full variable domain (missing parts from reference TRBV7-2 and TRBJ2-2): GAGVSQSPSNKVTEKGKDVELRCDPISGHTALYWYRQSLGQGLEFLIYFQGNSAPDKSGLPSDRFSAERTGGSVSTLTIQRTQQEDSAVYLCASRPGQPNTGELFFGEGSRLTVL.

The chain has TRBV14 and TRBJ2-2, with 10 bases matching TRBD1. Germline values: CDR1 SGHDN, CDR2 FVKESK. CDR3 size: 17 residues. Trimming took 3 bases from V and 4 from J; bases not matched to a gene: 8. This chain's CDR3 is CASSHKFGTGVTGELFF. As DNA, the CDR3 is TGTGCCAGCAGCCATAAGTTCGGGACAGGGGTCACCGGGGAGCTGTTTTTT.